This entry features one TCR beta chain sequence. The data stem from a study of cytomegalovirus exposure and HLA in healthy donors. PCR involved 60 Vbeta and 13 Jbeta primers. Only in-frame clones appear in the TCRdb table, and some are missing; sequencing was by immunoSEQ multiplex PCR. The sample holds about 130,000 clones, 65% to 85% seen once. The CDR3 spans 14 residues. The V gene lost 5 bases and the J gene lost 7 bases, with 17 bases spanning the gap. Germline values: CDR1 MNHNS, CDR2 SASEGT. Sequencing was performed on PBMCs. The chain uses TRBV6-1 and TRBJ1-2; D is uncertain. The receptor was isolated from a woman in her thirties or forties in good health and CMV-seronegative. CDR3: CASSPTSGWIGYTF. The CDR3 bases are TGTGCCAGCAGTCCTACTAGCGGCTGGATTGGCTACACCTTC.